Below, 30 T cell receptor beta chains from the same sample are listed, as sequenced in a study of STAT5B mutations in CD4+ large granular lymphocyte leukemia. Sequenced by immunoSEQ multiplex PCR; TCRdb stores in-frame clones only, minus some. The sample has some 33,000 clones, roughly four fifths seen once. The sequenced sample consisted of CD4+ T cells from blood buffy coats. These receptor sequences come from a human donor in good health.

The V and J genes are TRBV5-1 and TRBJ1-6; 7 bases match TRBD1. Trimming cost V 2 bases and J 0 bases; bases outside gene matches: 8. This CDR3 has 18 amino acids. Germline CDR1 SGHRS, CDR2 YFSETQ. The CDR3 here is CASSLLATGSSYNSPLHF. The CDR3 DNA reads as TGCGCCAGCAGCTTACTTGCGACAGGGAGCTCCTATAATTCACCCCTCCACTTT.

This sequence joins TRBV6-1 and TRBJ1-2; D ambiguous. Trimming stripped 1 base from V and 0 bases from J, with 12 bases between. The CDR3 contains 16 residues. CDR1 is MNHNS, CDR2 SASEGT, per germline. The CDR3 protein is CASSEGLSGTNYGYTF. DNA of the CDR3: TGTGCCAGCAGTGAAGGCCTATCCGGGACTAACTATGGCTACACCTTC.

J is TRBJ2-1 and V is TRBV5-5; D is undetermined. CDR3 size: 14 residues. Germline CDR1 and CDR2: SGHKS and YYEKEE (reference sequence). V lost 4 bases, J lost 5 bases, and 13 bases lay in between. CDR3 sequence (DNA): TGTGCCAGCAGCCCTCTGACGGTCGACAATGAGCAGTTCTTC. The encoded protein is CASSPLTVDNEQFF.

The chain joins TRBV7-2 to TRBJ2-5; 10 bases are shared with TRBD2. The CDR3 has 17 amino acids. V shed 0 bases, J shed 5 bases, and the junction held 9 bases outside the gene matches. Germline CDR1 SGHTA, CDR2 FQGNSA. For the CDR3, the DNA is TGTGCCAGCAGCTTAGCAGGACCCGCTAGCGGGAGTGAGACCCAGTACTTC. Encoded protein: CASSLAGPASGSETQYF.

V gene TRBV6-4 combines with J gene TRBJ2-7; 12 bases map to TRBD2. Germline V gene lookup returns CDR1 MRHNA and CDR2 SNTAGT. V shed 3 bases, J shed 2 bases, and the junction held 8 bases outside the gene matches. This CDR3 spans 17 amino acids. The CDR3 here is CASSEWASGGETYEQYF. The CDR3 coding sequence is TGTGCCAGCAGTGAATGGGCTAGCGGGGGGGAGACCTACGAGCAGTACTTC.

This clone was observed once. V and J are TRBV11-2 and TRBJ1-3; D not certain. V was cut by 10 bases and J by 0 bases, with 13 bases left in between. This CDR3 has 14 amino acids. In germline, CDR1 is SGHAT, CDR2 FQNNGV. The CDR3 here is CATQTLASGNTIYF. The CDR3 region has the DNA TGTGCCACCCAAACCTTAGCCTCTGGAAACACCATATATTTT.

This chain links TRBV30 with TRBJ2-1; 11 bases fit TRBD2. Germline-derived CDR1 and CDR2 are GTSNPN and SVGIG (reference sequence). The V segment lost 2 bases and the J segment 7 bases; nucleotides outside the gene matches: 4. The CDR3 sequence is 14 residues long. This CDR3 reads CAWSQPSGRNEQFF. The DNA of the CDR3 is TGTGCCTGGAGTCAGCCTAGCGGGAGGAATGAGCAGTTCTTC.

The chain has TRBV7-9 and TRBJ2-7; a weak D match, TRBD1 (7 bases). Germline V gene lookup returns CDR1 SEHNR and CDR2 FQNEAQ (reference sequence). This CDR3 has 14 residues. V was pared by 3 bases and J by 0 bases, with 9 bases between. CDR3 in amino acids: CASSLQGGSYEQYF. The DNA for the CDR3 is TGTGCCAGCAGCTTGCAGGGGGGCTCCTACGAGCAGTACTTC. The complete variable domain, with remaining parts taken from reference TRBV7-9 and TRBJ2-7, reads DTGVSQNPRHKITKRGQNVTFRCDPISEHNRLYWYRQTLGQGPEFLTYFQNEAQLEKSRLLSDRFSAERPKGSFSTLEIQRTEQGDSAMYLCASSLQGGSYEQYFGPGTRLTVT.

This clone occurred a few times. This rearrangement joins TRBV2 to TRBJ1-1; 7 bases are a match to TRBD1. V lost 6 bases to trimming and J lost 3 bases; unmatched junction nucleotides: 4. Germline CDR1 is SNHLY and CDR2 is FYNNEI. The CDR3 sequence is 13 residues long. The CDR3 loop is CASREDRYTEAFF. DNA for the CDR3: TGTGCCAGCAGGGAGGACAGGTACACTGAAGCTTTCTTT.

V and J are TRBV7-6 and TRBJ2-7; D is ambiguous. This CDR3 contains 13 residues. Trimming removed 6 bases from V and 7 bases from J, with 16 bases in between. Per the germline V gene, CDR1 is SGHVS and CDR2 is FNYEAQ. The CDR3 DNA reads TGTGCCAGCAGTCCGGGCCCTACGAGGGAGCAGTACTTC. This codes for CASSPGPTREQYF.

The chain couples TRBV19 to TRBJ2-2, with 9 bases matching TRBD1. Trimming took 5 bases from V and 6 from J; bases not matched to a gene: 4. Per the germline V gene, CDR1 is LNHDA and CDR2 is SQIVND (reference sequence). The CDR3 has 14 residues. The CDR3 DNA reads TGTGCCAGTAGTGAACAGGGGGCAGCCGGGGAGCTGTTTTTT. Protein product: CASSEQGAAGELFF.

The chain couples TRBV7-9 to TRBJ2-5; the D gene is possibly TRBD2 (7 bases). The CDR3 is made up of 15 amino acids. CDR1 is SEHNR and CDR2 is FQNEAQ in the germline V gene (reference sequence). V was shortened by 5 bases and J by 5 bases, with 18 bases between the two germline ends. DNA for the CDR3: TGTGCCAGCAGCCCGGGCCTAGGGGGGGCCGAGACCCAGTACTTC. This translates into CASSPGLGGAETQYF.

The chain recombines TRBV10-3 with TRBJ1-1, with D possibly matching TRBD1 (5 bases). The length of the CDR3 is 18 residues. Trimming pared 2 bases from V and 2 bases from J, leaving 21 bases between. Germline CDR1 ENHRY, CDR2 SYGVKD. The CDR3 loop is CAISEGDFIITGNTEAFF. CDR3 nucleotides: TGTGCCATCAGTGAGGGGGATTTTATTATAACAGGTAACACTGAAGCTTTCTTT.

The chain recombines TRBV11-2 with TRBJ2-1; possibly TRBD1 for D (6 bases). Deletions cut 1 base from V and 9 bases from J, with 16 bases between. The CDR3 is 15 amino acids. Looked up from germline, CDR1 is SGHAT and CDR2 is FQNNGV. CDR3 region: CASSLGNRVDREQFF. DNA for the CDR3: TGTGCCAGCAGCTTAGGGAACAGGGTGGACCGTGAGCAGTTCTTC.

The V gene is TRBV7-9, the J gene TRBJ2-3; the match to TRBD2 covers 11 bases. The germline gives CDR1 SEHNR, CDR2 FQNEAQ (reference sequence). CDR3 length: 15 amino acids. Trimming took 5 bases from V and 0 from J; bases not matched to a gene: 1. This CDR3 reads CASSRTSGSTDTQYF. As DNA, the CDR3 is TGTGCCAGCAGCCGGACTAGCGGGAGCACAGATACGCAGTATTTT.

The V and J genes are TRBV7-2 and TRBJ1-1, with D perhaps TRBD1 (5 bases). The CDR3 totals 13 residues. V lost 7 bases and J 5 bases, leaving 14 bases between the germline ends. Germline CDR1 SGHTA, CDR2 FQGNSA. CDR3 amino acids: CASNGGAKTEAFF. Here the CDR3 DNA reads TGTGCCAGCAATGGGGGTGCGAAAACTGAAGCTTTCTTT.

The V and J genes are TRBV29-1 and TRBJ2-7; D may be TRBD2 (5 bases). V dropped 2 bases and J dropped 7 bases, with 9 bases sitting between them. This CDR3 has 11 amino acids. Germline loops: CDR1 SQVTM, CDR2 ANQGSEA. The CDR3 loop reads CSVESRGEQYF. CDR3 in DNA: TGCAGCGTTGAAAGCCGGGGTGAGCAGTACTTC.

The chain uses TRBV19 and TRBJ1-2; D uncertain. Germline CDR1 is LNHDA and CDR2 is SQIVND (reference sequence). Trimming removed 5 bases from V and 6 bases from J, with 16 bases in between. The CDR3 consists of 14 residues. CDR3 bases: TGTGCCAGTAGTCGTGGCGGGTTCGGGAATGGCTACACCTTC. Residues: CASSRGGFGNGYTF.

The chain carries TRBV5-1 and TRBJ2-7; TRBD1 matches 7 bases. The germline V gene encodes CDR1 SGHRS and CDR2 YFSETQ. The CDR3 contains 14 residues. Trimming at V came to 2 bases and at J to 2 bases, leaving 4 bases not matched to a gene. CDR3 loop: CASSFWDRTYEQYF. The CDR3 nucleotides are TGCGCCAGCAGCTTTTGGGACAGAACCTACGAGCAGTACTTC.

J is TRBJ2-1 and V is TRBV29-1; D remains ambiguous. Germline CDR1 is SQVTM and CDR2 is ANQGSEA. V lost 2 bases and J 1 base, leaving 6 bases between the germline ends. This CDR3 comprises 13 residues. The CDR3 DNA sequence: TGCAGCGTTGAAACGTTATCCTACAATGAGCAGTTCTTC. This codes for CSVETLSYNEQFF.

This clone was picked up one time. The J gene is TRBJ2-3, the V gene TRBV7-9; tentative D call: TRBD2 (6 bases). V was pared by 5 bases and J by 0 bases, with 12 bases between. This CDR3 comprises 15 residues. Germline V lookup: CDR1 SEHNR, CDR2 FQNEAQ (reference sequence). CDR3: CASSPGLLSTDTQYF. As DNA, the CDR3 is TGTGCCAGCAGCCCCGGACTACTAAGCACAGATACGCAGTATTTT.

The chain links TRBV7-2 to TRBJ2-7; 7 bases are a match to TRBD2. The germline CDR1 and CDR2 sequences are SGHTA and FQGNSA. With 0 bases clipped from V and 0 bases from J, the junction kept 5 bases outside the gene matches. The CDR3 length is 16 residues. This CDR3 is CASSLAAGGISYEQYF. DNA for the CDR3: TGTGCCAGCAGCTTAGCTGCCGGGGGGATCTCCTACGAGCAGTACTTC.

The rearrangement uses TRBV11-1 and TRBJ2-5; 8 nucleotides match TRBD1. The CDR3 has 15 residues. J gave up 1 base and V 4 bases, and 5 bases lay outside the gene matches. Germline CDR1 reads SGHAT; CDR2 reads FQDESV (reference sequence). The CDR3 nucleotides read TGTGCCAGCAGCTCAGGGGGCTACCGCCAAGAGACCCAGTACTTC. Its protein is CASSSGGYRQETQYF.

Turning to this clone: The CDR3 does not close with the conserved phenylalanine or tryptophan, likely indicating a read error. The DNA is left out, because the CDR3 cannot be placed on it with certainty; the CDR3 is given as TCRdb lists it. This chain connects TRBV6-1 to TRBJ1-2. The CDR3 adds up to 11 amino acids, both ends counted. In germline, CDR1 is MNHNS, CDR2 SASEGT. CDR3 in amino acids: CASRNTGRSSL.

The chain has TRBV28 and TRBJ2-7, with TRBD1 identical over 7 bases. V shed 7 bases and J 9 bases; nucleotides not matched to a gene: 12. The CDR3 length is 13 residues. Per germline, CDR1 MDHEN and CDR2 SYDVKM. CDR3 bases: TGTGCCAGCAAAGTATCAGGGGGTCAAGGGCAGTACTTC. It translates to CASKVSGGQGQYF.

The CDR3 bases are TGTGCCAGCAGCCGCCCGGGGGAGGGAGAGACCCAGTACTTC. Protein: CASSRPGEGETQYF. The rearrangement uses TRBV6-5 and TRBJ2-5; TRBD2 matches 7 bases. CDR1 and CDR2 (germline): MNHEY, SVGAGI. V shed 6 bases and J 4 bases; nucleotides not matched to a gene: 8. The length of the CDR3 is 14 residues.

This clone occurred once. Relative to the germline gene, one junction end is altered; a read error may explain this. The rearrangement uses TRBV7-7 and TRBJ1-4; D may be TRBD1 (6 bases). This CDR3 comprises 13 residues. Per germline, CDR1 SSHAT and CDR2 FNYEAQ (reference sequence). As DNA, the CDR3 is TGTGCTAGCACCTGGGGTGAGGGGGGAAAACTGTTTTTT. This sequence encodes CASTWGEGGKLFF. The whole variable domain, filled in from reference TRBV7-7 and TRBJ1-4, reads GAGVSQSPRYKVTKRGQDVTLRCDPISSHATLYWYQQALGQGPEFLTYFNYEAQPDKSGLPSDRFSAERPEGSISTLTIQRTEQRDSAMYRCASTWGEGGKLFFGSGTQLSVL.

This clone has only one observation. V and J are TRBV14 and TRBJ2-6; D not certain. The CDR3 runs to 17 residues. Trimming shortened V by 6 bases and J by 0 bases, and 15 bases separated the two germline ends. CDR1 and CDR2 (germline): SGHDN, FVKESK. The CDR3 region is CASSPPTRTSGANVLTF. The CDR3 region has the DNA TGTGCCAGCAGTCCCCCGACCAGGACCTCTGGGGCCAACGTCCTGACTTTC.

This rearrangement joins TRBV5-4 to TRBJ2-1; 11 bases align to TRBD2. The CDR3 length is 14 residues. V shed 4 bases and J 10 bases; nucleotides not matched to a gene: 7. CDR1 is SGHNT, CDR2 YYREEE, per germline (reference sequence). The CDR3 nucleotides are TGTGCCAGCAGCATAGCGGGAGGGTTAGGAGAGCAGTTCTTC. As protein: CASSIAGGLGEQFF.

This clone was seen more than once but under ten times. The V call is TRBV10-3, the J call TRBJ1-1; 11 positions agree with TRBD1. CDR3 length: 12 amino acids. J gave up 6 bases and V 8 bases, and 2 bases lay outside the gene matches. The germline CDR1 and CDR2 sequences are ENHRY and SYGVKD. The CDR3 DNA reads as TGTGCCATCGGACAGGGGGCTTCTGAAGCTTTCTTT. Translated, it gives CAIGQGASEAFF.